This TCR beta chain was identified during a study of vaccination and CD4 T cells after COVID-19. At the level of the study: The study enrolled six male and four female convalescents, two of whom were Hispanic. Cells were stimulated with overlapping spike peptides from SARS-CoV-2, HCoV-NL63, HCoV-OC43 and HCoV-229E.

Treatment of the sample: approximately 9-day PBMC culture with coronavirus spike peptide pools or control peptides (ViraFEST assay). With respect to this clonotype: Its target is not known.

The junction had 9 bases not matched to a gene; V was cut back by 1 base and J by 8 bases. CDR1 LNHDA and CDR2 SQIVND come from the germline V gene (reference sequence). This CDR3 spans 15 amino acids. Oncomine TCR Beta short-read sequencing was applied to DNA from cultured CD4+ T cells. TCRdb used MiXCR to reprocess the PCR reads, holding one entry per CDR3 protein. The sample contains about 10,000 distinct CDR3 sequences, about two thirds of which appear only once. This TCR was sampled from a human donor who had recovered from COVID-19. Input material: CD4+ T cells from blood, cultured in vitro. This rearrangement joins TRBV19 to TRBJ1-2; 8 bases match TRBD1. The CDR3 region has the DNA TGTGCCAGTAGTATAGCTGAGACAGGGGTGCGGGGCTACACCTTC. Encoded protein: CASSIAETGVRGYTF.